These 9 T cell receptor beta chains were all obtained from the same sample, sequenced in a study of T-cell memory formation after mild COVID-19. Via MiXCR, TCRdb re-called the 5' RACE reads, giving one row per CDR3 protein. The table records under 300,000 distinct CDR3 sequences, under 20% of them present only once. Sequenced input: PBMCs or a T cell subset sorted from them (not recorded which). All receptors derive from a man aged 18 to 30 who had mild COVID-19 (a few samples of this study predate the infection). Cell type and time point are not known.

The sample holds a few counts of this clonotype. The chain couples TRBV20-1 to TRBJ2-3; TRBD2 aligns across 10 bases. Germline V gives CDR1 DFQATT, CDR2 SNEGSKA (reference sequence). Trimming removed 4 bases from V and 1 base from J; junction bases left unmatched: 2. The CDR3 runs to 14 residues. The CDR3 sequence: CSATGTSGTDTQYF. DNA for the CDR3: TGCAGTGCTACCGGGACTAGCGGCACAGATACGCAGTATTTT.

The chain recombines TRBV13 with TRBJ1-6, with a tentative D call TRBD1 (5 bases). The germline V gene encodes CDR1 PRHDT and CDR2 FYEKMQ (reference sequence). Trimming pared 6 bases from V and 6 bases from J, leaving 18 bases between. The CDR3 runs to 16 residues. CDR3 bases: TGTGCCAGCAGAACAATGCAGGGTGGAGGTAATTCACCCCTCCACTTT. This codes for CASRTMQGGGNSPLHF.

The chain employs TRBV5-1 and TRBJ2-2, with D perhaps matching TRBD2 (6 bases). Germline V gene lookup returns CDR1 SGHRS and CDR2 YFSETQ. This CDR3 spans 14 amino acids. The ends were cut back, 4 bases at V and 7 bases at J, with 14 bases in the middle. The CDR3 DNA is TGCGCCAGCAGCGGGGTCAGGGAGGTCGGGGAGCTGTTTTTT. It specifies CASSGVREVGELFF.

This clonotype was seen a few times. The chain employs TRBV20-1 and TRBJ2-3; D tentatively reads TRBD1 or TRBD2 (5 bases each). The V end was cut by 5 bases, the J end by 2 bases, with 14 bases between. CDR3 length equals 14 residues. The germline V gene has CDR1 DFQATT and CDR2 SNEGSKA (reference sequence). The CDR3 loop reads CSASRDPNTDTQYF. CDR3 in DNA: TGCAGTGCTTCCCGGGACCCAAACACAGATACGCAGTATTTT.

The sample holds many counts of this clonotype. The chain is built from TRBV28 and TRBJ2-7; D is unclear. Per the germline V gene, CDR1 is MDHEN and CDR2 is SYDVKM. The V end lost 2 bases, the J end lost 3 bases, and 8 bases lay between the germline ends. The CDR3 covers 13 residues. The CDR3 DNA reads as TGTGCCAGCAGTTTAGACGGAAACTACGAGCAGTACGTC. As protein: CASSLDGNYEQYV.

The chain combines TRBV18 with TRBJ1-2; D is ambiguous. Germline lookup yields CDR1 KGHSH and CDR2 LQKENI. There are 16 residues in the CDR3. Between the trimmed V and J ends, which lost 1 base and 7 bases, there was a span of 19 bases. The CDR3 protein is CASSPQRRHLQGGYTF. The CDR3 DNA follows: TGTGCCAGCTCACCACAACGGAGGCACTTACAAGGTGGCTACACCTTC. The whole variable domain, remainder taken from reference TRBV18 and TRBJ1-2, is NAGVMQNPRHLVRRRGQEARLRCSPMKGHSHVYWYRQLPEEGLKFMVYLQKENIIDESGMPKERFSAEFPKEGPSILRIQQVVRGDSAAYFCASSPQRRHLQGGYTFGSGTRLTVV.

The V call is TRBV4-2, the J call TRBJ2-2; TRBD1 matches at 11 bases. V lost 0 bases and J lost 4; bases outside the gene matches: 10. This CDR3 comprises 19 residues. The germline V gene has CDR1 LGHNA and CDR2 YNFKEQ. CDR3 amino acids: CASSQDGGWTGGGTGELFF. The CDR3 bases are TGTGCCAGCAGCCAAGACGGAGGGTGGACAGGGGGCGGCACCGGGGAGCTGTTTTTT.

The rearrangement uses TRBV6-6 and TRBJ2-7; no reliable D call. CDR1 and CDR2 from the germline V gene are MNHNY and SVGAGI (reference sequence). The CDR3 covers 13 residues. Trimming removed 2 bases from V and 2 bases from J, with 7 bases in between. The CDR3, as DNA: TGTGCCAGCAGTTACGGGGATACCTACGAGCAGTACTTC. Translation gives CASSYGDTYEQYF.

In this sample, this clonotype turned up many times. The CDR3 is CASRPQGASSGNTIYF. Written as DNA, the CDR3 is TGCGCCAGCAGACCGCAGGGGGCGAGCTCTGGAAACACCATATATTTT. The V and J genes are TRBV5-1 and TRBJ1-3; the match to TRBD1 covers 8 bases. The V gene's germline CDR1 is SGHRS and CDR2 YFSETQ. CDR3 length: 16 residues. V gave up 5 bases and J gave up 0 bases; unmatched junction bases: 7.